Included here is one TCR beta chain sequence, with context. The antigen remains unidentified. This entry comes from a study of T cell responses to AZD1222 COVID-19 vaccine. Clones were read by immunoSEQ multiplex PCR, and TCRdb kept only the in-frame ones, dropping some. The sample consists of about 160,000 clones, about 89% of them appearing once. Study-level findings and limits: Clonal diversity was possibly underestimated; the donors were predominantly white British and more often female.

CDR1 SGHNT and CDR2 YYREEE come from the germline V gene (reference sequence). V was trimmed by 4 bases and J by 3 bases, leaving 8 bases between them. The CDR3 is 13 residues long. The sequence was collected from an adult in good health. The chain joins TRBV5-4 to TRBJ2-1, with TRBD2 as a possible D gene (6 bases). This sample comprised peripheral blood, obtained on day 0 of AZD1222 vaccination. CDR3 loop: CASSSSGYNEQFF. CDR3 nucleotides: TGTGCCAGCAGCAGTAGCGGCTACAATGAGCAGTTCTTC.